The present TCR beta chain was sequenced within a study of CXCR3-negative and CXCR3-positive naive CD8 T cells. Study results and caveats: Unlike memory cells, which differed, naive CXCR3-negative and CXCR3-positive cells had similar TRBV-TRBJ usage.

The study made its TRB cDNA libraries by 5' RACE, adding UMI labels. TCRdb re-analyzed the 5' RACE reads; it lists each CDR3 protein once, without DNA. In total, the table holds 70,000 to 100,000 distinct CDR3 sequences. CD45RO-CCR7+CD27+CD95- expression identified naive CD8+ T cells. Details on this clonotype: The antigen remains undetermined.

This CDR3 is built from 13 residues. Sequencing was performed on naive CXCR3- CD8+ T cells from blood. Subset in this sample: CD45RO-CCR7+CD27+CD95- naive CD8+ T cells lacking CXCR3 (TNR3-). The receptor was isolated from a human donor in good health. Some clones in this sample may be carry-over from other donors' samples. The gene calls are TRBV23-1 and TRBJ2-5; TCRdb's D call of TRBD1 is untestable without DNA. TRBV23-1 is reported as an ORF; its role is uncertain. The CDR3 spells CASSRAQQETQYF.